This T cell receptor (beta chain) was identified in a study of OX40 agonist ivuxolimab in advanced cancers. The CDR3 spans 14 residues. After removal of 8 bases from V and 8 bases from J, the junction contained 12 bases not matched to a gene. Germline V gene lookup returns CDR1 MNHEY and CDR2 SMNVEV (reference sequence). The assay was immunoSEQ multiplex PCR, and TCRdb's table has in-frame clones only and misses some. Here the sample spans about 91,000 clones, 86% being singletons. Study-level findings and limits: Average numbers of expanded clones were greater in CD8+ T cells than in CD4+.

Worth noting for this clone: Its antigen is unknown.

Material: CD4+ or CD8+ T cells sorted from blood, obtained in a trial of the OX40 agonist ivuxolimab. The V and J genes are TRBV27 and TRBJ2-1; 7 nucleotides agree with TRBD1. This clonotype originated in an adult with an advanced solid tumor such as melanoma, head and neck, liver or kidney cancer. CDR3 DNA sequence: TGTGCCAGCTCGAGACAGGGAGCTCGAGATGAGCAGTTCTTC. It is translated as CASSRQGARDEQFF.